This T cell receptor (beta chain) is from a study of HIV-infected patients and healthy controls. Study-wide results and caveats: Unequal distinct sequence numbers between patients and controls complicated comparisons.

In its sample, this clonotype ranks as medium-sized. Its antigen is unidentified. cDNA was made from about 510 ng RNA using alpha and beta constant primers. Alpha and beta chain libraries were made separately by chain-specific third strand synthesis with multiplexing indices. Using its own MiXCR run on the 5' RACE reads, TCRdb lists one record per CDR3 protein. The sample carries over 3,500 distinct CDR3 sequences, less than 9.5% recorded once. The CDR3 spans 11 residues. Germline CDR1 is MNHNY and CDR2 is SVGAGI (reference sequence). V was trimmed by 7 bases and J by 0 bases, leaving 0 bases between them. No cell fractionation was done, so the repertoire covers all unsorted peripheral blood T cells.

This chain connects TRBV6-6 to TRBJ2-2; D unclear. The receptor's source is an adult with HIV infection. Material: blood, obtained before antiretroviral therapy. CDR3 region: CASTNTGELFF. The CDR3 DNA sequence: TGTGCCAGCACGAACACCGGGGAGCTGTTTTTT.